This is a list of T cell receptor beta chains from one sample in a study of blood T cell repertoires in COVID-19. The assay was immunoSEQ multiplex PCR, and TCRdb's table has in-frame clones only and misses some. The repertoire has 80,000 to 90,000 clones, around 85% of them found once; the top ten carry 3%. The source material was peripheral blood. The receptors stem from a woman older than 75 with COVID-19, enrolled during active disease. CDR3s include the opening cysteine and the closing phenylalanine or tryptophan. D genes are given only for firm matches. Clone size is not always given. Where it is, it says once, few, many or a class for expanded clones.

>13|TRBD2|TRBV20-1|TRBJ2-7|NA
TGCAGTGCTAGTCTAGCGGGAAGCGTCGAGCAGTACTTC
CSASLAGSVEQYF
>15|NA|TRBV6-1|TRBJ2-5|NA
TGTGCCAGCAGTGAAGAGGGGGGGGGCCAAGAGACCCAGTACTTC
CASSEEGGGQETQYF
>14|TRBD1|TRBV18|TRBJ2-7|NA
TGTGCCAGCTCCCGGGGACAGGGGGCTTACGAGCAGTACTTC
CASSRGQGAYEQYF
>16|TRBD1|TRBV11-2|TRBJ2-5|NA
TGTGCCAGCAGCCCCACCCTGACAGGGAGAGGAGAGACCCAGTACTTC
CASSPTLTGRGETQYF
>16|TRBD1|TRBV19|TRBJ1-6|NA
TGTGCCAGTAGCCGTAACCAGGGGGCAGTCGGTTCACCCCTCCACTTT
CASSRNQGAVGSPLHF
>12|NA|TRBV9|TRBJ2-3|NA
TGTGCCAGCAGCTCACTCACAGATACGCAGTATTTT
CASSSLTDTQYF
>16|NA|TRBV28|TRBJ1-3|NA
TGTGCCAGCAGTAGCCCGGGACAAATCTCTGGAAACACCATATATTTT
CASSSPGQISGNTIYF
>17|TRBD2|TRBV6-2/TRBV6-3|TRBJ2-3|NA
TGTGCCAGCAGTTACTCGACTAGCGGGGGGGCCACAGATACGCAGTATTTT
CASSYSTSGGATDTQYF
>12|NA|TRBV28|TRBJ2-7|once
TGTGCCAGCAGTCCCCAGGCCTACGAGCAGTACTTC
CASSPQAYEQYF
>14|NA|TRBV2|TRBJ2-3|NA
TGTGCCAGCAGTGAAGACAGGGGACTCTATACGCAGTATTTT
CASSEDRGLYTQYF
>15|NA|TRBV18|TRBJ2-3|once
TGTGCCAGCTCACCACCACGGACAGCCTCAGATACGCAGTATTTT
CASSPPRTASDTQYF
>13|TRBD1|TRBV10-2|TRBJ2-5|NA
TGCGCCAGCAGCCCAGGGGGCAGAGAGACCCAGTACTTC
CASSPGGRETQYF
>11|NA|TRBV2|TRBJ2-3|NA
TGTGCCAGCTCATGGCCAGATACGCAGTATTTT
CASSWPDTQYF
>17|TRBD1|TRBV2|TRBJ1-2|NA
TGTGCCAGCAGTGAAAGGAGGGATACAGGGGGCGCGAATGGCTACACCTTC
CASSERRDTGGANGYTF
>17|TRBD1|TRBV4-1|TRBJ2-7|NA
TGCGCCAGCAGTCGTGCGGGGACGGGGACAGGGGGGAGCGAGCAGTACTTC
CASSRAGTGTGGSEQYF
>19|TRBD2|TRBV6-2/TRBV6-3|TRBJ2-7|few
TGTGCCAGCAGTTACTCGGGGAAGAGCGGGAGGGCGAGCTCCTACGAGCAGTACTTC
CASSYSGKSGRASSYEQYF
>12|NA|TRBV28|TRBJ1-5|once
TGTGCCAGCAGTTTAGCGGGTCAGCCCCAGCATTTT
CASSLAGQPQHF
>16|TRBD2|TRBV11-2|TRBJ2-1|NA
TGTGCCAGCAGCTTAGGGGCGGGAGGGTCCTACAATGAGCAGTTCTTC
CASSLGAGGSYNEQFF
>15|TRBD1|TRBV3-1/TRBV3-2|TRBJ1-2|few
TGTGCCAGCAGCCGAGGACAGGGGTCTAACTATGGCTACACCTTC
CASSRGQGSNYGYTF
>14|TRBD2|TRBV5-4|TRBJ2-7|NA
TGTGCCAGCAGTGGACTAGCGGGGCCTCACGAGCAGTACTTC
CASSGLAGPHEQYF
>14|TRBD2|TRBV18|TRBJ2-7|NA
TGTGCCAGCTCACCCCTAGCGGGAGCGTACGAGCAGTACTTC
CASSPLAGAYEQYF
>15|NA|TRBV30|TRBJ2-1|once
TGTGCCTGGAGGGGGGGGCCAAGCTCCTACAATGAGCAGTTCTTC
CAWRGGPSSYNEQFF
>13|NA|TRBV19|TRBJ2-7|once
TGTGCCAGTACCTCGCCAGGGGCCTACGAGCAGTACTTC
CASTSPGAYEQYF
>15|TRBD1|TRBV5-1|TRBJ2-1|NA
TGCGCCAGCAGCAATGACAGGGCCTCTTACAATGAGCAGTTCTTC
CASSNDRASYNEQFF
>16|TRBD2|TRBV19|TRBJ2-2|NA
TGTGCCAGTAGTACCATAGCGGGGGGGCCTCGAGGGGAGCTGTTTTTT
CASSTIAGGPRGELFF
>11|NA|TRBV19|TRBJ1-1|NA
TGTGCCAGTGCGAAAAACACTGAAGCTTTCTTT
CASAKNTEAFF
>11|NA|TRBV28|TRBJ2-7|once
TGTGCCAGCAGTTTGAGATACGAGCAGTACTTC
CASSLRYEQYF
>15|NA|TRBV5-1|TRBJ2-3|NA
TGCGCCAGCGTCGATAGCGGTTCTAGCACAGATACGCAGTATTTT
CASVDSGSSTDTQYF
>12|NA|TRBV9|TRBJ1-2|NA
TGTGCCAGCAACCGGGACATATATGGCTACACCTTC
CASNRDIYGYTF
>14|NA|TRBV5-1|TRBJ1-3|NA
TGCGCCAGCAGCTTGCCCGGGGTGGTAAACACCATATATTTT
CASSLPGVVNTIYF
>14|NA|TRBV6-2/TRBV6-3|TRBJ2-3|NA
TGTGCCAGCAGTTACAGGGGGGGTGCAGATACGCAGTATTTT
CASSYRGGADTQYF
>13|NA|TRBV2|TRBJ2-2|NA
TGTGCCAGCAGAGTGGGGGGAACCGGGGAGCTGTTTTTT
CASRVGGTGELFF
>13|NA|TRBV2|TRBJ1-5|NA
TGTGCCAGCAGTGAGGTCCCGGGGCAGCCCCAGCATTTT
CASSEVPGQPQHF
>16|NA|TRBV19|TRBJ1-2|NA
TGTGCCAGTAGTGATCCAGGACTTCACGCCGGTGGTGGCTACACCTTC
CASSDPGLHAGGGYTF
>15|NA|TRBV18|TRBJ2-7|NA
TGTGCCAGCTCACCAACGCTACCCACGATGCGAGAGCAGTACTTC
CASSPTLPTMREQYF
>16|TRBD1|TRBV15|TRBJ1-2|few
TGTGCCACCAGCGACGTCCGACAGGGGCACCGCTATGGCTACACCTTC
CATSDVRQGHRYGYTF
>16|TRBD1|TRBV16|TRBJ1-2|NA
TGTGCCAGCAGCCTCCGACAGGGGGGACAGGGCTATGGCTACACCTTC
CASSLRQGGQGYGYTF
>13|TRBD1|TRBV5-4|TRBJ2-7|NA
TGTGCCAGCAGCTGGGACAGGGGCAACGAGCAGTACTTC
CASSWDRGNEQYF
>18|NA|TRBV21-1|TRBJ1-3|once
TGTGCCAGCAGCAAAGCCCCCCGACAGGGGGCCGTTGGAAACACCATATATTTT
CASSKAPRQGAVGNTIYF
>14|NA|TRBV5-4|TRBJ1-1|NA
TGTGCCAGCAGCGCGGGGATCGAGGGCACTGAAGCTTTCTTT
CASSAGIEGTEAFF
>14|NA|TRBV11-2|TRBJ2-7|NA
TGTGCCAGCAGCTTAGGGCTAGCTTACTACGAGCAGTACTTC
CASSLGLAYYEQYF